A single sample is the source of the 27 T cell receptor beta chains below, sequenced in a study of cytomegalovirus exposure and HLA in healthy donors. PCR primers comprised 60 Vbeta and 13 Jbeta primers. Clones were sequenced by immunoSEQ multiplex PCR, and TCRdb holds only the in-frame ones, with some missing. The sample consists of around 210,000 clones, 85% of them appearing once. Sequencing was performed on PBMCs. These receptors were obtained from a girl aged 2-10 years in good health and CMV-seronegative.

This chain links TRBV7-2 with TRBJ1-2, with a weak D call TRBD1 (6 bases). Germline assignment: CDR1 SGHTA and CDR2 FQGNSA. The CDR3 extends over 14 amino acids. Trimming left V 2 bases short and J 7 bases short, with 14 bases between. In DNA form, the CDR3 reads TGTGCCAGCAGCTTACTAACAGGGTACCGTGGCTACACCTTC. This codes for CASSLLTGYRGYTF.

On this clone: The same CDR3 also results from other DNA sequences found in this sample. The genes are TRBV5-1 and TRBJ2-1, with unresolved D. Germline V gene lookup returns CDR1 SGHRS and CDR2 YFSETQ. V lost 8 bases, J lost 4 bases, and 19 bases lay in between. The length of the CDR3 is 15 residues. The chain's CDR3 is CASRLNFIRYNEQFF. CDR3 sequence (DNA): TGCGCCAGTAGACTTAACTTCATCCGTTACAATGAGCAGTTCTTC. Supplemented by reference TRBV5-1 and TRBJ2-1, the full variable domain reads KAGVTQTPRYLIKTRGQQVTLSCSPISGHRSVSWYQQTPGQGLQFLFEYFSETQRNKGNFPGRFSGRQFSNSRSEMNVSTLELGDSALYLCASRLNFIRYNEQFFGPGTRLTVL.

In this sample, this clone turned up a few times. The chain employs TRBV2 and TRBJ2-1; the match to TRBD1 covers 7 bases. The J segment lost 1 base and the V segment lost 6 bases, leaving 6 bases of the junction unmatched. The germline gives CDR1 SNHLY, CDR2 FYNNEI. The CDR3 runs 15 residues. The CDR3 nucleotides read TGTGCCAGCAGACCTGGACAGGCGTCCTACAATGAGCAGTTCTTC. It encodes CASRPGQASYNEQFF.

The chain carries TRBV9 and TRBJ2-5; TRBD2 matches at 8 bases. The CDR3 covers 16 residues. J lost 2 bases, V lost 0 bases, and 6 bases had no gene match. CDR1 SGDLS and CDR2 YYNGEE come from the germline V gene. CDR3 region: CASSVGRAGVQETQYF. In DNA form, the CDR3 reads TGTGCCAGCAGCGTAGGGCGAGCGGGGGTGCAAGAGACCCAGTACTTC.

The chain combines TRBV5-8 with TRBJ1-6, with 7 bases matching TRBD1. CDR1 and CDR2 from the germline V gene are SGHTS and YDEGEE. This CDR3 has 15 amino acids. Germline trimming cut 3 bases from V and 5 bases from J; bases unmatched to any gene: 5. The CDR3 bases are TGTGCCAGCAGCTGGCGACAGGGAAATAATTCACCCCTCCACTTT. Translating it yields CASSWRQGNNSPLHF.

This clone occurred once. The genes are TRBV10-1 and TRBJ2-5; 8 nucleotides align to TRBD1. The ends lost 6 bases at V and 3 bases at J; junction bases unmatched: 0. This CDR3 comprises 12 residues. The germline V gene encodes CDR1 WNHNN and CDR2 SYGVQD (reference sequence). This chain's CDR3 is CASRDREETQYF. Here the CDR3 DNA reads TGCGCCAGCAGGGACAGGGAAGAGACCCAGTACTTC.

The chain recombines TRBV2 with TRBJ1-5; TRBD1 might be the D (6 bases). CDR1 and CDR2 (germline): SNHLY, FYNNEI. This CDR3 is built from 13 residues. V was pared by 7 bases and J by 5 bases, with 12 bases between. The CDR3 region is CASKGDNYQPQHF. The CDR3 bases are TGTGCCAGCAAGGGGGACAACTATCAGCCCCAGCATTTT.

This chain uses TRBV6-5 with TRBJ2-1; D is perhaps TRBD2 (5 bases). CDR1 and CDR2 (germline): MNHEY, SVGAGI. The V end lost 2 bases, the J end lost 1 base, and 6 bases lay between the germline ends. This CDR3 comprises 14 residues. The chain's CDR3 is CASSYERSYNEQFF. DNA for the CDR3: TGTGCCAGCAGTTACGAGCGGTCCTACAATGAGCAGTTCTTC.

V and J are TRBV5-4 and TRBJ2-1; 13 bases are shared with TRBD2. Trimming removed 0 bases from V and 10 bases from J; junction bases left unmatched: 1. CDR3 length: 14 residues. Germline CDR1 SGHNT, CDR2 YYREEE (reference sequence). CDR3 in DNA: TGTGCCAGCAGCTTGGAGGGACTAGCGGGAGAGCAGTTCTTC. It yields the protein CASSLEGLAGEQFF.

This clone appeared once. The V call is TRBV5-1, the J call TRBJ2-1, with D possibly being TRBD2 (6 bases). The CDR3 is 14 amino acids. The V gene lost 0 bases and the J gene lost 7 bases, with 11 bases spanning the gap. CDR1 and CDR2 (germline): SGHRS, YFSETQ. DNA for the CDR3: TGCGCCAGCAGCTTGGTAGGCGGGGAGAATGAGCAGTTCTTC. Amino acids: CASSLVGGENEQFF.

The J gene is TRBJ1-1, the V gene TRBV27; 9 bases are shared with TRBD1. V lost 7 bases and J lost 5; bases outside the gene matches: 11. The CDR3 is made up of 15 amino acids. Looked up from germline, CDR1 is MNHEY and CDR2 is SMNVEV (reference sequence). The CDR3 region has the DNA TGTGCCAGCACCCGTCCAGGGACAGGGTGGACTGAAGCTTTCTTT. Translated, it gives CASTRPGTGWTEAFF.

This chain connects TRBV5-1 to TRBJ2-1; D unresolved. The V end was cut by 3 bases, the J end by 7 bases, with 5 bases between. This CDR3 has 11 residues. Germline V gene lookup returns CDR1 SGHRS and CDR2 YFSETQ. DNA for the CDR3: TGCGCCAGCAGCTCACAGAATGAGCAGTTCTTC. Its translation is CASSSQNEQFF.

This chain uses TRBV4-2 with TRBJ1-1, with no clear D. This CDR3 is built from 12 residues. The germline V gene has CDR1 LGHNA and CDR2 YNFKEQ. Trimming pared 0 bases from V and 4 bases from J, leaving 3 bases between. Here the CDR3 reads CASSQDSTEAFF. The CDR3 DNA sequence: TGTGCCAGCAGCCAAGACAGCACTGAAGCTTTCTTT.

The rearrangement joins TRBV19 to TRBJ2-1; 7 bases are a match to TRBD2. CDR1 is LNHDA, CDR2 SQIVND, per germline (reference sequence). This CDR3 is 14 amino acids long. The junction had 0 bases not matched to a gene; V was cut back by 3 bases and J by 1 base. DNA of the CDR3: TGTGCCAGTAGTATGGGGGGGTCCTACAATGAGCAGTTCTTC. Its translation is CASSMGGSYNEQFF.

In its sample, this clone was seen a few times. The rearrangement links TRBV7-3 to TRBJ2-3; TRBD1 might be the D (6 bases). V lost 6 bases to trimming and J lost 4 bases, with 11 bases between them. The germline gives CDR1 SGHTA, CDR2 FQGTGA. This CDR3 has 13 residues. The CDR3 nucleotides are TGTGCCAGCAGTCTTCCAGGGGCAGATACGCAGTATTTT. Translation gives CASSLPGADTQYF.

The CDR3: CASGRRYRGAHEQYF. The CDR3 coding sequence is TGTGCTAGTGGCCGACGATATCGGGGGGCCCACGAGCAGTACTTC. The V call is TRBV12-5, the J call TRBJ2-7; tentative D call: TRBD2 (7 bases). V dropped 6 bases and J dropped 5 bases, with 20 bases sitting between them. The CDR3 is 15 residues long. Per germline, CDR1 LGHNT and CDR2 FRNRAP.

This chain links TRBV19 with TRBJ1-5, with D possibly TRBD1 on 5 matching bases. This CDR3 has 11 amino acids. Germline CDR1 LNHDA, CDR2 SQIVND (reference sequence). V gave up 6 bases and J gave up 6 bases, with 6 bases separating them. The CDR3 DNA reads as TGTGCCAGTAGCCAGGGTCAGCCCCAGCATTTT. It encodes CASSQGQPQHF.

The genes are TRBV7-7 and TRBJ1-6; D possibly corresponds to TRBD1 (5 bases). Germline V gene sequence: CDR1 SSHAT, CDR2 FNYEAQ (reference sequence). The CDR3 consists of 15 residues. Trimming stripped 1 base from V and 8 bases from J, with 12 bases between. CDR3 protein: CASSLEGAKDSPLHF. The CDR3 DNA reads TGTGCCAGCAGCTTAGAAGGGGCGAAAGATTCACCCCTCCACTTT.

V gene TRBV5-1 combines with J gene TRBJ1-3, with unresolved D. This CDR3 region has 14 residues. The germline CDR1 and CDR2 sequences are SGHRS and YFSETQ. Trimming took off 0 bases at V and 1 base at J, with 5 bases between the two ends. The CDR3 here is CASSLAQSGNTIYF. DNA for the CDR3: TGCGCCAGCAGCTTGGCACAGTCTGGAAACACCATATATTTT. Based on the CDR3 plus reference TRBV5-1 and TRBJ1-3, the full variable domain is KAGVTQTPRYLIKTRGQQVTLSCSPISGHRSVSWYQQTPGQGLQFLFEYFSETQRNKGNFPGRFSGRQFSNSRSEMNVSTLELGDSALYLCASSLAQSGNTIYFGEGSWLTVV.

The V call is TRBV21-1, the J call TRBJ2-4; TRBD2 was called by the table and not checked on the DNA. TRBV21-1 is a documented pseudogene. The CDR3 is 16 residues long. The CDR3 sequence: CASSKTSGGAKNIQYF. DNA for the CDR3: TGTGCCAGCAGCAAAACTAGCGGGGGGGCCAAAAACATTCAGTACTTC.

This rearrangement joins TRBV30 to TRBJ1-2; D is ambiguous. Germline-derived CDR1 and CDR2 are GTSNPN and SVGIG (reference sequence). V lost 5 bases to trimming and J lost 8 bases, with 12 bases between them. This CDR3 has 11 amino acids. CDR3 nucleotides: TGTGCCTGGCCTCAAGCGGCGGGCTACACCTTC. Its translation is CAWPQAAGYTF.

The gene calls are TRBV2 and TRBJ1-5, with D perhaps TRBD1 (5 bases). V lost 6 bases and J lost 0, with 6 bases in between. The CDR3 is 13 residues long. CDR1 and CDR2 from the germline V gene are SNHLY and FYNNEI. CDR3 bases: TGTGCCAGCAGCAGGGATAGCAATCAGCCCCAGCATTTT. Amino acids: CASSRDSNQPQHF. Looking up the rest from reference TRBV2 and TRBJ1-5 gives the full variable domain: EPEVTQTPSHQVTQMGQEVILRCVPISNHLYFYWYRQILGQKVEFLVSFYNNEISEKSEIFDDQFSVERPDGSNFTLKIRSTKLEDSAMYFCASSRDSNQPQHFGDGTRLSIL.

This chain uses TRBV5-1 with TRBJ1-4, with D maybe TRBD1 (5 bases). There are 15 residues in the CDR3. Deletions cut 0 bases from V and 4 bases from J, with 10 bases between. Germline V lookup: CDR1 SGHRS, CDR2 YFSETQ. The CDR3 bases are TGCGCCAGCAGCTTGGCAGGACACGGTAATGAAAAACTGTTTTTT. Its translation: CASSLAGHGNEKLFF.

The CDR3 coding sequence is TGTGCCAGCAGCCCATCTTTTACGAAGCCTCAAGAGCAGTACTTC. Translation: CASSPSFTKPQEQYF. V and J are TRBV11-3 and TRBJ2-7; D is undetermined. Germline V gene lookup returns CDR1 SGHNT and CDR2 YENEEA. The CDR3 is 15 residues long. Trimming removed 5 bases from V and 7 bases from J, with 21 bases in between. Supplemented by reference TRBV11-3 and TRBJ2-7, the full variable domain reads EAGVVQSPRYKIIEKKQPVAFWCNPISGHNTLYWYLQNLGQGPELLIRYENEEAVDDSQLPKDRFSAERLKGVDSTLKIQPAELGDSAVYLCASSPSFTKPQEQYFGPGTRLTVT.

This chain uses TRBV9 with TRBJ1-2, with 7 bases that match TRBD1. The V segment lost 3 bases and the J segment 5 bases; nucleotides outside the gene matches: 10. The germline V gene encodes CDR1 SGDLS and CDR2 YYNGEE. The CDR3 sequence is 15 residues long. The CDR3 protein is CASSGITRGPYGYTF. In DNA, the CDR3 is TGTGCCAGCAGCGGAATAACAAGGGGGCCTTATGGCTACACCTTC.

The CDR3 here is CASSSDRRSYGYTF. The CDR3 DNA reads TGTGCCAGCAGCTCTGACAGGCGTTCCTATGGCTACACCTTC. This chain links TRBV7-2 with TRBJ1-2, with a tentative D call TRBD1 (6 bases). CDR1 SGHTA and CDR2 FQGNSA come from the germline V gene. V was clipped by 4 bases and J by 4 bases, with 13 bases between them. This CDR3 is 14 amino acids long.

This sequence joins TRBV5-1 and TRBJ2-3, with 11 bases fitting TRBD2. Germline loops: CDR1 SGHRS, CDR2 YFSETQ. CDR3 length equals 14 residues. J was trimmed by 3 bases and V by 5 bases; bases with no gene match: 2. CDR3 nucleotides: TGCGCCAGCAGACTAGCGGGAGAAACAGATACGCAGTATTTT. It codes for CASRLAGETDTQYF.